A single sample is the source of the 7 T cell receptor beta chains below, sequenced in a study of shared clonotypes between healthy human individuals (dated by TCRdb to 2018 to 2021). Libraries were prepared through the immunoSEQ multiplex PCR assay. As stored in TCRdb, this immuneACCESS dataset retains in-frame rearrangements with V and J assigned. A fraction of the clones does not appear; measured against another copy, unresolved V genes explain less than half of the discrepancy, and the remainder lacks a known reason. This sample lists about 380,000 clones; about 96% were detected once. The ten largest clonotypes hold about 0.32% of the sample. Sequencing input: memory CD8+ T cells sorted from blood. What the cell subset or site label conveys for this sample: CD45RO+ cells pooled with CCR7-negative TemRA cells. Receptors originate from a man aged 25 to 40 in good health.

The V call is TRBV2, the J call TRBJ2-7; no firm D call. Deletions cut 0 bases from V and 5 bases from J, with 11 bases between. Per germline, CDR1 SNHLY and CDR2 FYNNEI. The CDR3 spans 14 residues. For the CDR3, the DNA is TGTGCCAGCAGTGAAGCTCTGGGCGCCCACGAGCAGTACTTC. As protein: CASSEALGAHEQYF. The full variable domain, completed using reference TRBV2 and TRBJ2-7, is EPEVTQTPSHQVTQMGQEVILRCVPISNHLYFYWYRQILGQKVEFLVSFYNNEISEKSEIFDDQFSVERPDGSNFTLKIRSTKLEDSAMYFCASSEALGAHEQYFGPGTRLTVT.

The V gene is TRBV2, the J gene TRBJ1-2; perhaps TRBD1 as D (5 bases). CDR3 length: 12 residues. Germline V CDR1 and CDR2: SNHLY, FYNNEI. V lost 3 bases to trimming and J lost 3 bases, with 5 bases between them. The CDR3 region has the DNA TGTGCCAGCAGTGAGGGACACTATGGCTACACCTTC. This gives the protein CASSEGHYGYTF.

The rearrangement uses TRBV6-5 and TRBJ1-4; D call uncertain. V lost 2 bases and J lost 7, with 14 bases in between. CDR1 is MNHEY and CDR2 is SVGAGI in the germline V gene. CDR3 length equals 15 residues. CDR3 sequence: CASSYLDQRAEKLFF. The CDR3 nucleotides read TGTGCCAGCAGTTACCTGGACCAGAGGGCTGAAAAACTGTTTTTT.

The chain carries TRBV29-1 and TRBJ1-1; D may be TRBD1 (6 bases). Looked up from germline, CDR1 is SQVTM and CDR2 is ANQGSEA. This CDR3 comprises 12 residues. The V end lost 4 bases, the J end lost 7 bases, and 13 bases lay between the germline ends. CDR3 nucleotide sequence: TGCAGCGTTGCGGACAGCGGTGTTGAAGCTTTCTTT. Protein sequence: CSVADSGVEAFF.

The chain joins TRBV7-8 to TRBJ1-2; 9 bases agree with TRBD1. Per the germline V gene, CDR1 is SGHVS and CDR2 is FQNEAQ. V lost 4 bases and J lost 2; bases outside the gene matches: 5. The CDR3 totals 15 residues. CDR3 in amino acids: CASSSGQGTNYGYTF. As DNA, the CDR3 is TGTGCCAGCAGCTCAGGACAGGGGACGAACTATGGCTACACCTTC.

J is TRBJ2-2 and V is TRBV27; 12 bases are a match to TRBD1. CDR3 length: 14 amino acids. Trimming took 7 bases from V and 6 from J; bases not matched to a gene: 3. The germline V gene encodes CDR1 MNHEY and CDR2 SMNVEV (reference sequence). The CDR3 loop reads CASIGTGGPGELFF. The CDR3 nucleotides are TGTGCCAGCATAGGGACAGGGGGCCCCGGGGAGCTGTTTTTT.

Only one count was recorded for this clone. The chain employs TRBV28 and TRBJ2-1; 8 positions match TRBD2. CDR3 length: 14 amino acids. V lost 5 bases and J lost 5; bases outside the gene matches: 5. Per germline, CDR1 MDHEN and CDR2 SYDVKM. The CDR3 sequence is CASSVHSGNNEQFF. CDR3 coding DNA: TGTGCCAGCAGTGTACATAGCGGGAACAATGAGCAGTTCTTC.